This T cell receptor (beta chain) was sequenced in a study of CD8 T cells in Susac syndrome. Trimming at V came to 6 bases and at J to 4 bases, leaving 9 bases not matched to a gene. CDR1 and CDR2 (germline): MDHEN, SYDVKM. This CDR3 is built from 15 residues. RNA amounts of roughly 0.45 to 1 ug underwent reverse transcription with random hexamers. The immunoSEQ assay covered 54 Vbeta and 13 Jbeta segments for CDR3. Each CDR3 protein is one row after TCRdb ran MiXCR on the immunoSEQ multiplex PCR reads. The data contain hundreds of thousands of distinct CDR3 sequences, about 94% of them singletons. Negative isolation was used for CD8+ and CD4+ T cells and FACS enrichment for TEMRA cells.

This chain joins TRBV28 and TRBJ2-4; 7 bases agree with TRBD1. Sequencing used CD4+ T cells from PBMCs. The clonotype originates from a human donor with Susac syndrome. CDR3 amino acids: CASSQGDSGKNIQYF. The CDR3 DNA reads TGTGCCAGCAGCCAAGGGGACAGTGGAAAAAACATTCAGTACTTC.